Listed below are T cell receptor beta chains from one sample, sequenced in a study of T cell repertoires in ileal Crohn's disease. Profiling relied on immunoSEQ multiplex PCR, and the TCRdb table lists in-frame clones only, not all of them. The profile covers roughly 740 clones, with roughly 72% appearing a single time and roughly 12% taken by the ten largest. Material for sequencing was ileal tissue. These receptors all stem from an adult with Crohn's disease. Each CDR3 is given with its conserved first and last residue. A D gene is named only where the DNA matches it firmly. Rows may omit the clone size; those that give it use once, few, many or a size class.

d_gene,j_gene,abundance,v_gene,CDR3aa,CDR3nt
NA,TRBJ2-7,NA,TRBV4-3,CASSQDRGPYYEQYF,TGCGCCAGCAGCCAAGATCGCGGGCCCTACTACGAGCAGTACTTC
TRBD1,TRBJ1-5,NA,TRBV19,CASSTQRQGLNQPQHF,TGTGCCAGTAGTACGCAAAGACAGGGCCTCAATCAGCCCCAGCATTTT
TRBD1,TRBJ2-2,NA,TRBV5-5,CASSIGTASNTGELFF,TGTGCCAGCAGTATAGGGACAGCATCGAACACCGGGGAGCTGTTTTTT
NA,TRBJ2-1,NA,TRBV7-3,CASSLSRDTGYNEQFF,TGTGCCAGCAGCTTAAGCCGGGACACCGGATACAATGAGCAGTTCTTC
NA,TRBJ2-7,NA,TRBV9,CASSVEALSAYSYEQYF,TGTGCCAGCAGCGTAGAAGCCCTTAGTGCCTACTCCTACGAGCAGTACTTC
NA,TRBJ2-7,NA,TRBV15,CATSRDPGYEQYF,TGTGCCACCAGCAGAGATCCGGGATACGAGCAGTACTTC
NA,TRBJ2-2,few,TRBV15,CATSRDRTAGELFF,TGTGCCACCAGCAGAGATCGGACAGCCGGGGAGCTGTTTTTT
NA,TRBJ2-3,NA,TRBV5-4,CASSRGADTQYF,TGTGCCAGCAGCCGCGGGGCAGATACGCAGTATTTT
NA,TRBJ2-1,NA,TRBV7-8,CASSLVSISSYNEQFF,TGTGCCAGCAGCTTAGTGTCCATCAGCTCCTACAATGAGCAGTTCTTC
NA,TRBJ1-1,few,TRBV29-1,CSGGGMNTEAFF,TGCAGCGGCGGGGGGATGAACACTGAAGCTTTCTTT
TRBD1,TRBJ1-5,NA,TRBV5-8,CASSLPGQGQFSNQPQHF,TGTGCCAGCAGCTTGCCGGGACAGGGCCAGTTTAGCAATCAGCCCCAGCATTTT
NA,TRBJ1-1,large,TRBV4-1,CASSQDNFMNTEAFF,TGCGCCAGCAGCCAAGACAATTTCATGAACACTGAAGCTTTCTTT
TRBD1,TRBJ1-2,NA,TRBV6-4,CASSDDGQGYGYTF,TGTGCCAGCAGTGACGATGGACAGGGCTATGGCTACACCTTC
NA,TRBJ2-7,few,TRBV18,CASSPQGLSYEQYF,TGTGCCAGCTCACCGCAGGGACTGTCCTACGAGCAGTACTTC
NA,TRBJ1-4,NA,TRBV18,CASSPGHREKLFF,TGTGCCAGCTCACCGGGGCATCGGGAAAAACTGTTTTTT
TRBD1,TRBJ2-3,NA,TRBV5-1,CASSGGQGSADTQYF,TGCGCCAGCAGTGGTGGACAGGGGTCTGCAGATACGCAGTATTTT
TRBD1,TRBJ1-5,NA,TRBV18,CASSPRDREQNQPQHF,TGTGCCAGCTCACCAAGGGACAGAGAACAAAATCAGCCCCAGCATTTT
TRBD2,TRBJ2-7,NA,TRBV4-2,CASSQDYGGLGRYEQYF,TGTGCCAGCAGCCAAGATTATGGGGGACTAGGGCGCTACGAGCAGTACTTC
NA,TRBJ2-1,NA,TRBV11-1,CASSLGQTYNEQFF,TGTGCCAGCAGCTTAGGGCAAACCTACAATGAGCAGTTCTTC
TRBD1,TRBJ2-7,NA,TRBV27,CASRGQAYEQYF,TGTGCCAGCAGGGGACAGGCCTACGAGCAGTACTTC
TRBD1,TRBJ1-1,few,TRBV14,CASSPTGGRLAAFF,TGTGCCAGCAGCCCAACAGGGGGCCGTCTCGCAGCTTTCTTT
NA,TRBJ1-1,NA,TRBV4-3,CASSQDSRSVAEAFF,TGCGCCAGCAGCCAAGATTCGCGGTCTGTCGCTGAAGCTTTCTTT
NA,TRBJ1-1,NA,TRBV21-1,CASSKDKGKVFTEAFF,TGTGCCAGCAGCAAAGACAAGGGGAAGGTTTTCACTGAAGCTTTCTTT
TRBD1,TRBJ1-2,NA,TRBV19,CASSTPGTGHREGYTF,TGTGCCAGTAGTACCCCCGGGACAGGGCACCGCGAGGGCTACACCTTC
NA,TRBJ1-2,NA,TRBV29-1,CSVFTDFYGYTF,TGCAGCGTTTTCACAGATTTCTATGGCTACACCTTC
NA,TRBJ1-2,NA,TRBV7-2,CASSPGGGPNFYGYTF,TGTGCCAGCAGCCCCGGGGGAGGGCCAAATTTCTATGGCTACACCTTC
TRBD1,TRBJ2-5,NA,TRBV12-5,CASGLKGTGIETQYF,TGTGCTAGTGGTTTGAAAGGGACAGGGATAGAGACCCAGTACTTC
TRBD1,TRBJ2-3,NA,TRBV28,CASSSNGDRGLPTDTQYF,TGTGCCAGCAGTTCCAACGGGGACAGGGGGCTGCCCACAGATACGCAGTATTTT
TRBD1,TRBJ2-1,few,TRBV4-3,CASSQERYRQGNGGEQFF,TGCGCCAGCAGCCAAGAAAGGTATCGACAGGGGAACGGGGGTGAGCAGTTCTTC
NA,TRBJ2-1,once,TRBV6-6,CASSGDPYNEQFF,TGTGCCAGCAGTGGAGACCCTTACAATGAGCAGTTCTTC
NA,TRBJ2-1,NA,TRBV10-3,CAISDPTGTWSYNEQFF,TGTGCCATCAGTGACCCTACCGGGACTTGGTCCTACAATGAGCAGTTCTTC
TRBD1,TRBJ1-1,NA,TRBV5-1,CASSLEASTGLGTEAFF,TGCGCCAGCAGCTTGGAGGCCTCGACAGGGCTGGGCACTGAAGCTTTCTTT
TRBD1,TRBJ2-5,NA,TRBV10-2,CASSVDREKQETQYF,TGCGCCAGCAGTGTGGACAGGGAAAAACAAGAGACCCAGTACTTC
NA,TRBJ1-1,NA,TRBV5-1,CASSSRTELGEAFF,TGCGCCAGCAGCTCCCGGACAGAGTTGGGTGAAGCTTTCTTT
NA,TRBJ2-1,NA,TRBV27,CASSLLVRETVKDNEQFF,TGTGCCAGCTCGCTTCTTGTCCGGGAGACCGTCAAGGACAATGAGCAGTTCTTC
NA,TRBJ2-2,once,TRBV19,CASTIGTLNTGELFF,TGTGCCAGTACCATTGGGACTCTCAACACCGGGGAGCTGTTTTTT
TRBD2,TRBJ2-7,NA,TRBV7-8,CASSLSSGGSSYEQYF,TGTGCCAGCAGCTTGTCTAGCGGGGGGAGCTCCTACGAGCAGTACTTC
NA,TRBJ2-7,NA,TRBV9,CASRGTFRDPLIYEQYF,TGTGCCAGCAGAGGGACATTCCGGGACCCCTTAATTTACGAGCAGTACTTC
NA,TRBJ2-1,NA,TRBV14,CASSHTLSRGYGNEQFF,TGTGCCAGCAGCCACACCCTTTCGAGAGGGTATGGCAATGAGCAGTTCTTC
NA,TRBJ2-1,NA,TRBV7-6,CASSADYNEQFF,TGTGCCAGCAGCGCAGACTACAATGAGCAGTTCTTC
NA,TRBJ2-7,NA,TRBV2,CASSALGGTYEQYF,TGTGCCAGCAGTGCCCTCGGGGGTACCTACGAGCAGTACTTC
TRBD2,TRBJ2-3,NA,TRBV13,CASSLGGTNSHTDTQYF,TGTGCCAGCAGCTTAGGCGGGACTAATTCACACACAGATACGCAGTATTTT
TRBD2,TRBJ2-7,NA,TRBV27,CASSGGSSYEQYF,TGTGCCAGCAGCGGGGGGAGCTCCTACGAGCAGTACTTC
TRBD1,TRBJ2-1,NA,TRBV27,CASSFDLGDRKYNEQFF,TGTGCCAGCAGTTTCGATTTGGGGGACAGGAAATACAATGAGCAGTTCTTC
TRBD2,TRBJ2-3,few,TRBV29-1,CSAGRANTDTQYF,TGCAGCGCTGGGAGGGCCAACACAGATACGCAGTATTTT
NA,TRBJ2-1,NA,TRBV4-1,CASSQDRLAIFEQFF,TGCGCCAGCAGCCAAGATCGGCTAGCTATCTTTGAGCAGTTCTTC
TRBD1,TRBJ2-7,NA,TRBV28,CASSLFPGTGVKEQYF,TGTGCCAGCAGTTTATTCCCCGGGACAGGGGTAAAAGAGCAGTACTTC
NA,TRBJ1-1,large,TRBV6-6,CATEVNTEAFF,TGTGCCACCGAGGTGAACACTGAAGCTTTCTTT
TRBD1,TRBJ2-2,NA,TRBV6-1,CASSSHRGTGELFF,TGTGCCAGCAGCTCTCACAGGGGGACCGGGGAGCTGTTTTTT
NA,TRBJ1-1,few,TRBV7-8,CASSFLSRTEAFF,TGTGCCAGCAGCTTTCTTTCCAGGACTGAAGCTTTCTTT
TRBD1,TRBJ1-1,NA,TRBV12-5,CASGLVAARPMEGADMNTEAFF,TGTGCTAGTGGTTTGGTCGCCGCCAGGCCCATGGAGGGGGCGGATATGAACACTGAAGCTTTCTTT
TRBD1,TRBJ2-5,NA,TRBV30,CAWSLGQGVETQYF,TGTGCCTGGAGTCTAGGACAGGGGGTCGAGACCCAGTACTTC
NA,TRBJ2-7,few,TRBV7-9,CASSLEAAGPYEQYF,TGTGCCAGCAGCTTAGAGGCGGCGGGACCCTACGAGCAGTACTTC
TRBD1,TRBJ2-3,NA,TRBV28,CAAARDRGSITQYF,TGTGCCGCTGCCCGGGACAGGGGGTCTATTACGCAGTATTTT
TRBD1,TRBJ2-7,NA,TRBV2,CASRPDREARHEQYF,TGTGCCAGCAGACCGGACAGGGAGGCTCGGCACGAGCAGTACTTC
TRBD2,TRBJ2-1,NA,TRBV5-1,CASSLDWASGRGTNEQFF,TGCGCCAGCAGCTTGGATTGGGCTAGCGGGCGGGGAACAAATGAGCAGTTCTTC
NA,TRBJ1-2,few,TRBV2,CASNGGLSYTF,TGTGCCAGCAACGGAGGCCTAAGCTACACCTTC
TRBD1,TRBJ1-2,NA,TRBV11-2,CASSLGAGQGDGYGYTF,TGTGCCAGCAGCTTAGGCGCGGGACAGGGGGACGGGTATGGCTACACCTTC
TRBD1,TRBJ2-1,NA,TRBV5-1,CASRVTGSGNEQFF,TGCGCCAGCAGAGTGACAGGGTCAGGCAATGAGCAGTTCTTC